This is a list of T cell receptor beta chains from one sample in a study of STAT5B mutations in CD4+ large granular lymphocyte leukemia. Sequenced by immunoSEQ multiplex PCR; TCRdb stores in-frame clones only, minus some. This table holds some 30,000 clones, 78% found once. The specimen sequenced was CD4+ T cells from blood buffy coats. These receptors were obtained from a human donor in good health. Each CDR3 is given with its conserved first and last residue. Fields, in order: J gene, V gene, D gene, clone size, CDR3 DNA, CDR3 protein. D genes are given only for firm matches. The size of a clone is reported for some rows only, either as once, few or many, or as a class for expanded clones.

>TRBJ2-1|TRBV7-9|.|.
TGTGCCAGCAGCTTAGATGCGGTCAGTGAGCAGTTCTTC
CASSLDAVSEQFF
>TRBJ1-2|TRBV5-8|TRBD1|.
TGTGCCAGCAGATTTCGGACAGGGAAAGGCGATGGCTACACCTTC
CASRFRTGKGDGYTF
>TRBJ2-3|TRBV14|.|.
TGTGCCAGCAGCCAAGGGAGGGTCACAGATACGCAGTATTTT
CASSQGRVTDTQYF
>TRBJ2-2|TRBV28|TRBD1|.
TGTGCCAGCAGTGGCCGGGACAGGGGGCTCACCGGGGAGCTGTTTTTT
CASSGRDRGLTGELFF
>TRBJ2-3|TRBV5-1|.|.
TGCGCCAGCAGCTTGGGGGGTCCGACGGATACGCAGTATTTT
CASSLGGPTDTQYF
>TRBJ2-1|TRBV28|.|.
TGTGCCAGCGGCCCGGGACACCGCGGGCAGCAGTTCTTC
CASGPGHRGQQFF
>TRBJ1-2|TRBV6-5|.|.
TGTGCCAGCAGTACCCCCGGGCTACTCCGTGACTACACCTTC
CASSTPGLLRDYTF
>TRBJ2-1|TRBV7-8|.|.
TGTGCCAGCAGCTCTAGGGACCCGACCTACAATGAGCAGTTCTTC
CASSSRDPTYNEQFF
>TRBJ2-3|TRBV2|TRBD1|.
TGTGCCAGCGGACAGGGCTCCACCACAGATACGCAGTATTTT
CASGQGSTTDTQYF
>TRBJ2-3|TRBV28|.|.
TGTGCCAGCAGTTTGCAGGGGCCCACAGATACGCAGTATTTT
CASSLQGPTDTQYF
>TRBJ1-6|TRBV7-2|.|.
TGTGCCAGCAGCTTAGGGCCGCAGAATTCACCCCTCCACTTT
CASSLGPQNSPLHF
>TRBJ2-2|TRBV4-2|TRBD2|.
TGTGCCAGCAGCCAAGAGCTAGCGGGAGAGCTGTTTTTT
CASSQELAGELFF
>TRBJ2-2|TRBV2|TRBD2|.
TGTGCCAGCAGCCCCCTAACTAGCGGCCTAAACACCGGGGAGCTGTTTTTT
CASSPLTSGLNTGELFF
>TRBJ1-1|TRBV5-1|.|few
TGCGCCAGCAGCTTGGCCTTCGGGGGAGGGAACACTGAAGCTTTCTTT
CASSLAFGGGNTEAFF
>TRBJ1-3|TRBV5-5|.|.
TGTGCCAGCAGCTTGTTGCGCGAGAGCTCTGGAAACACCATATATTTT
CASSLLRESSGNTIYF
>TRBJ1-1|TRBV11-3|.|once
TGTGCCAGCAGCCCCGGCGCTGAAGCTTTCTTT
CASSPGAEAFF
>TRBJ2-2|TRBV19|.|.
TGTGCCAGTAGTATAGAGGGAACGAACACCGGGGAGCTGTTTTTT
CASSIEGTNTGELFF
>TRBJ2-6|TRBV15|.|.
TGTGCCACTACTACCTCTGGGGCCAACGTCCTGACTTTC
CATTTSGANVLTF
>TRBJ1-1|TRBV29-1|.|few
TGCAGCGTTGAGAAAGTGGGAACTGAAGCTTTCTTT
CSVEKVGTEAFF
>TRBJ1-3|TRBV28|TRBD1|.
TGTGCCAGCACTCAAGGACAGGGCCGAAACACCATATATTTT
CASTQGQGRNTIYF
>TRBJ2-2|TRBV4-1|TRBD1|.
TGCGCCAGCAGCCCCTCCCACACCGGACAGGGGGTGAACACCGGGGAGCTGTTTTTT
CASSPSHTGQGVNTGELFF
>TRBJ2-1|TRBV19|.|.
TGTGCCAGTTGTGGAGCCGGCCCCAATGAGCAGTTCTTC
CASCGAGPNEQFF
>TRBJ1-6|TRBV23-1|.|.
TGCGCCAGCAGTCAATCGGGAGAGGCACCCCTCCACTTT
CASSQSGEAPLHF
>TRBJ2-4|TRBV5-1|TRBD1|.
TGCGCCAGCAGCACGGGACAGCTAGCCAAAAACATTCAGTACTTC
CASSTGQLAKNIQYF
>TRBJ2-5|TRBV7-3|.|.
TGTGCCAGCAGCCAAAAGGGCCACCCCAAGGAGACCCAGTACTTC
CASSQKGHPKETQYF
>TRBJ1-4|TRBV19|.|few
TGTGCCAGTAGTAGTGCAGTTGATGGCGAAAAACTGTTTTTT
CASSSAVDGEKLFF
>TRBJ2-2|TRBV4-2|.|.
TGTGCCAGCAGCCAAGATATGGGAGCGACCGGGGAGCTGTTTTTT
CASSQDMGATGELFF
>TRBJ1-4|TRBV28|.|once
TGTGCCAGCAGTTCCCTGGGGGGCCCGCGGGAAAAACTGTTTTTT
CASSSLGGPREKLFF
>TRBJ1-3|TRBV28|.|.
TGTGCCAGCAGTGAGGGGGGACGGAGCTCTGGAAACACCATATATTTT
CASSEGGRSSGNTIYF
>TRBJ2-7|TRBV15|.|.
TGTGCCACCAGCAGGGACCCTGCCTACGAGCAGTACTTC
CATSRDPAYEQYF
>TRBJ1-5|TRBV6-6|.|.
TGTGCCAGCAGCCCGGTTGTGAATCAGCCCCAGCATTTT
CASSPVVNQPQHF
>TRBJ2-5|TRBV5-1|.|.
TGCGCCAGCAGCTTGTTAACAGAAGAGACCCAGTACTTC
CASSLLTEETQYF
>TRBJ2-5|TRBV6-5|.|.
TGTGCCAGCAGTTATTCCAACAGGGTGGGAGAGACCCAGTACTTC
CASSYSNRVGETQYF